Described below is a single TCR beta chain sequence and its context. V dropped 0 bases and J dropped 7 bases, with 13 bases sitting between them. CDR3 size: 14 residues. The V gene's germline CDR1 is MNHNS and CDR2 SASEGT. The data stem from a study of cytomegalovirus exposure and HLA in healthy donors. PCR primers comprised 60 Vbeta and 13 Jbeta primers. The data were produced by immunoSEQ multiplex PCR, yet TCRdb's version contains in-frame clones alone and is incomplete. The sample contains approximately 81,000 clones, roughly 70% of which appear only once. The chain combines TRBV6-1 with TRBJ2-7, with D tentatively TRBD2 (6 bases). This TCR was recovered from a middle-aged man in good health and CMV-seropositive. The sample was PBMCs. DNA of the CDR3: TGTGCCAGCAGTGAAGCTCGGGGTCGGGGGGAGCAGTACTTC. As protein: CASSEARGRGEQYF.